A selection of T cell receptor beta chains follows, all from one sample in a study of cytomegalovirus exposure and HLA in healthy donors. The method was immunoSEQ multiplex PCR; TCRdb's version includes in-frame clones alone and lacks a portion of them. The table shows 180,000 or so clones, with nearly 80% occurring only once. The sequenced sample was PBMCs. The receptors were sampled from a female donor in good health and CMV-seronegative. The CDR3 runs from the conserved cysteine through the conserved F or W.

j_call: TRBJ2-5
v_call: TRBV4-2
cdr3_aa: CASSQVPGLASLAETQYF

j_call: TRBJ2-1
v_call: TRBV21-1
cdr3_aa: CASSKVLMTSGMEGHEQFF

j_call: TRBJ1-5
v_call: TRBV6-5
cdr3_aa: CASRRDSNQPQHF

j_call: TRBJ2-1
v_call: TRBV7-9
cdr3_aa: CSSSRGGTSGLNEQFF

j_call: TRBJ2-6
v_call: TRBV19
cdr3_aa: CASSATGAGANVLTF

j_call: TRBJ2-7
v_call: TRBV2
cdr3_aa: CATRSVQGVYEQYF

j_call: TRBJ2-5
v_call: TRBV7-8
cdr3_aa: CASSLGRTSVGETQYF

j_call: TRBJ2-7
v_call: TRBV6-1
cdr3_aa: CASSEQGLAGIYEQYF

j_call: TRBJ2-3
v_call: TRBV7-8
cdr3_aa: CASSYSGGNTDTQYF

j_call: TRBJ1-2
v_call: TRBV28
cdr3_aa: CASTWTGDGYTF

j_call: TRBJ1-1
v_call: TRBV6-6
cdr3_aa: CASRSLKTGNTEAFF

j_call: TRBJ2-7
v_call: TRBV14
cdr3_aa: CASSQDSPYEQYF

j_call: TRBJ2-4
v_call: TRBV19
cdr3_aa: CASSKLPGQGGLIEYF

j_call: TRBJ2-7
v_call: TRBV29-1
cdr3_aa: CSVETSGRYEQYF

j_call: TRBJ2-7
v_call: TRBV28
cdr3_aa: CASSQGDLGYEQYF

j_call: TRBJ2-1
v_call: TRBV5-1
cdr3_aa: CASSLMASGDNEQFF

j_call: TRBJ1-2
v_call: TRBV4-2
cdr3_aa: CASSQEQTGRGYGYTF

j_call: TRBJ2-5
v_call: TRBV5-5
cdr3_aa: CASSLGTSGVLETQYF

j_call: TRBJ2-3
v_call: TRBV18
cdr3_aa: CASSPPILTSGYNTDTQYF

j_call: TRBJ1-1
v_call: TRBV6-6
cdr3_aa: CATRLWANTEAFF

j_call: TRBJ1-1
v_call: TRBV7-6
cdr3_aa: CASSLETGAFTEAFF

j_call: TRBJ2-2
v_call: TRBV7-6
cdr3_aa: CASSLRTGNTGELFF

j_call: TRBJ2-5
v_call: TRBV7-9
cdr3_aa: CASSSGMSETQYF

j_call: TRBJ2-5
v_call: TRBV25-1
cdr3_aa: CASSVQRLPETQYF

j_call: TRBJ2-1
v_call: TRBV25-1
cdr3_aa: CASSPSAGWVNEQFF

j_call: TRBJ2-3
v_call: TRBV27
cdr3_aa: CASSPLRGIRTDTQYF